The clone carrying this T cell receptor (beta chain) was counted only a few times. Unique molecular identifiers tagged the TCRbeta library. TCRdb re-called the PCR reads with MiXCR, one entry per CDR3 protein. The sample has roughly 180,000 distinct CDR3 sequences, roughly 15% seen once; the top ten hold around 14%. This entry is derived from a study of T-cell reconstitution after alpha-beta-depleted transplantation in children. Germline CDR1 and CDR2: MNHEY and SMNVEV (reference sequence). This CDR3 region has 13 residues. V was clipped by 6 bases and J by 5 bases, with 11 bases between them. The material sequenced was PBMCs from the stem cell graft donor, taken from the stem cell graft. The receptor was isolated from a human donor who donated a stem cell graft to a child with acute lymphoblastic leukemia. The V gene is TRBV27, the J gene TRBJ2-4; D may be TRBD2 (5 bases). The CDR3 loop reads CASRFSVENIQYF. The CDR3 DNA reads as TGTGCCAGCAGGTTTAGCGTGGAAAACATTCAGTACTTC.